This T cell receptor beta chain stems from a study of T cells after yellow fever vaccination. Overall study results and limits: Post-booster repertoires contained most primary-vaccination clones again (approximately 97% CD4, approximately 86% CD8).

V shed 5 bases, J shed 0 bases, and the junction held 14 bases outside the gene matches. CDR3 length: 19 amino acids. Germline V CDR1 and CDR2: SGHTA, FQGTGA. A remark on this clonotype: Its antigen is unknown.

TCRdb analysed the 5' RACE reads with MiXCR anew, one entry per CDR3 protein. The sample consists of a few hundred thousand distinct CDR3 sequences, around a sixth of them appearing once. The sample was PBMCs, taken before the yellow fever booster vaccination. This sequence was found in a man younger than 35 who received the YFV17D yellow fever vaccine. The chain combines TRBV7-3 with TRBJ2-1; 9 bases fit TRBD2. CDR3 amino acids: CASSRTYKSGGSSYNEQFF. CDR3 DNA sequence: TGTGCCAGCAGCCGGACCTATAAAAGCGGGGGGAGCTCCTACAATGAGCAGTTCTTC.